Shown below are 21 T cell receptor beta chains from a single sample sequenced in a study of shared clonotypes between healthy human individuals. Profiled with immunoSEQ multiplex PCR; TCRdb holds only in-frame clones, not every one. Counted here are around 510,000 clones, more than 95% occurring once; the ten biggest clones make up 0.05% to 0.07%. Material for sequencing was naive CD4+ T cells sorted from blood. As for subset: CD45RA+ positively selected. The receptor source for this set is a woman aged 25 to 39 in good health.

In this sample, this clone turned up once. The chain combines TRBV6-1 with TRBJ1-5; unclear D gene. Per germline, CDR1 MNHNS and CDR2 SASEGT. V lost 2 bases, J lost 4 bases, and 12 bases lay in between. There are 15 residues in the CDR3. The chain's CDR3 is CASSETSGRNQPQHF. The CDR3 nucleotides are TGTGCCAGCAGTGAAACCAGTGGGAGAAATCAGCCCCAGCATTTT.

The genes are TRBV5-6 and TRBJ1-2; D is possibly TRBD1 (5 bases). CDR1 is SGHDT, CDR2 YYEEEE, per germline. The V end lost 6 bases, the J end lost 8 bases, and 17 bases lay between the germline ends. The CDR3 is 13 residues long. The DNA of the CDR3 is TGTGCCAGCACCCTTGGGGGAATGTCGGGCTACACCTTC. Translated, it gives CASTLGGMSGYTF.

The CDR3 spells CASSVDYRDYEQYF. The CDR3 DNA follows: TGCGCCAGCAGTGTGGACTACCGGGACTACGAGCAGTACTTC. The J gene is TRBJ2-7, the V gene TRBV5-1, with TRBD2 as a possible D gene (6 bases). V shed 5 bases and J shed 3 bases, with 15 bases lying between them. The CDR3 contains 14 residues. The germline CDR1 and CDR2 sequences are SGHRS and YFSETQ.

This rearrangement joins TRBV9 to TRBJ2-1; 15 bases line up with TRBD2. The CDR3 runs 20 residues. V was clipped by 4 bases and J by 5 bases; unmatched bases: 16. CDR1 is SGDLS and CDR2 is YYNGEE in the germline V gene. CDR3 in DNA: TGTGCCAGCAGCCCGTCCGTTGGAGGGTGGACTAGCGGGAGGGACAATGAGCAGTTCTTC. It yields the protein CASSPSVGGWTSGRDNEQFF.

The J gene is TRBJ2-2, the V gene TRBV4-2; no clear D gene. CDR1 LGHNA and CDR2 YNFKEQ come from the germline V gene. The CDR3 runs to 15 residues. V gave up 4 bases and J gave up 0 bases, with 9 bases separating them. CDR3 DNA: TGTGCCAGCAGCCCCGACTCGACGAACACCGGGGAGCTGTTTTTT. Translating it yields CASSPDSTNTGELFF.

J is TRBJ2-1 and V is TRBV18; no definite D call. V lost 3 bases and J lost 5, with 14 bases in between. CDR3 length: 15 amino acids. Germline lookup yields CDR1 KGHSH and CDR2 LQKENI. The CDR3 reads CASSPDEGRHNEQFF. DNA of the CDR3: TGTGCCAGCTCACCGGACGAAGGCAGACACAATGAGCAGTTCTTC.

The V gene is TRBV10-3, the J gene TRBJ1-5, with no clear D. V gave up 0 bases and J gave up 7 bases, with 4 bases separating them. The CDR3 length is 12 residues. From germline, CDR1 is ENHRY and CDR2 SYGVKD. The CDR3 nucleotides read TGTGCCATCAGTGAGTCAGCACAGCCCCAGCATTTT. It codes for CAISESAQPQHF.

CDR3 coding DNA: TGTGCCAGCAGTGAATATTTCCAAGCGGGAGACACAGATACGCAGTATTTT. Protein: CASSEYFQAGDTDTQYF. The chain recombines TRBV25-1 with TRBJ2-3, with 8 bases fitting TRBD2. The CDR3 consists of 17 residues. Germline CDR1 and CDR2: MGHDK and SYGVNS. Unmatched junction bases numbered 7, after V lost 0 bases and J lost 2 bases.

The chain couples TRBV5-1 to TRBJ2-3, with D maybe TRBD1 (6 bases). This CDR3 contains 17 residues. The germline V gene encodes CDR1 SGHRS and CDR2 YFSETQ. The V end lost 0 bases, the J end lost 7 bases, and 21 bases lay between the germline ends. CDR3 amino acids: CASSLAPPQGFVYTQYF. As DNA, the CDR3 is TGCGCCAGCAGCTTGGCCCCCCCCCAGGGGTTTGTGTATACGCAGTATTTT.

The chain uses TRBV7-6 and TRBJ2-3, with 10 bases identical to TRBD1. The germline gives CDR1 SGHVS, CDR2 FNYEAQ. The CDR3 length is 16 residues. V lost 6 bases, J lost 3 bases, and 9 bases stayed unmatched. The chain's CDR3 is CASSYAPGQGTDTQYF. As DNA, the CDR3 is TGTGCCAGCAGTTATGCTCCGGGACAGGGGACAGATACGCAGTATTTT.

J is TRBJ1-4 and V is TRBV28, with no clear D. CDR1 is MDHEN and CDR2 is SYDVKM in the germline V gene. V lost 3 bases, J lost 10 bases, and 21 bases lay in between. The CDR3 length is 16 residues. CDR3 sequence reads: CASSLSDVRVSGKLFF. The CDR3 coding sequence is TGTGCCAGCAGTTTGTCCGACGTTAGGGTCAGTGGAAAACTGTTTTTT.

The rearrangement uses TRBV7-3 and TRBJ1-1; D is possibly TRBD1 (6 bases). Trimming stripped 1 base from V and 1 base from J, with 10 bases between. This CDR3 is built from 15 residues. Germline CDR1 is SGHTA and CDR2 is FQGTGA. CDR3 in DNA: TGTGCCAGCAGCTTAAGTTCGACAGGGAACACTGAAGCTTTCTTT. This sequence encodes CASSLSSTGNTEAFF.

The chain has TRBV18 and TRBJ1-5; D might be TRBD1 (6 bases). This CDR3 region has 13 residues. Germline V CDR1 and CDR2: KGHSH, LQKENI. V lost 6 bases, J lost 4 bases, and 10 bases lay in between. The DNA for the CDR3 is TGTGCCAGCTCGGGAGGGGGGAATCAGCCCCAGCATTTT. It codes for CASSGGGNQPQHF.

V and J are TRBV18 and TRBJ2-2; D remains ambiguous. The CDR3 length is 13 residues. The germline V and J ends were trimmed by 1 base and 8 bases, with 8 bases remaining between them. Germline CDR1 is KGHSH and CDR2 is LQKENI. The CDR3 DNA follows: TGTGCCAGCTCACCACGCGAGGAAGGGGAGCTGTTTTTT. It is translated as CASSPREEGELFF.

Notes on this clone: The same CDR3 also results from other DNA sequences found in this sample. The chain is built from TRBV28 and TRBJ1-5; D is ambiguous. V lost 5 bases and J 7 bases, leaving 6 bases between the germline ends. The V gene's germline CDR1 is MDHEN and CDR2 SYDVKM. This CDR3 region has 11 residues. DNA of the CDR3: TGTGCCAGCAGTGGACGGCAGCCCCAGCATTTT. It specifies CASSGRQPQHF.

The rearrangement uses TRBV11-1 and TRBJ2-7, with a tentative D call TRBD2 (6 bases). Germline CDR1 and CDR2: SGHAT and FQDESV (reference sequence). The CDR3 is 14 amino acids. V lost 5 bases, J lost 0 bases, and 11 bases lay in between. The CDR3 region is CASSPGLPSYEQYF. The CDR3 nucleotides read TGTGCCAGCAGCCCAGGACTACCCTCCTACGAGCAGTACTTC.

This clone was seen a single time. The J gene is TRBJ2-7, the V gene TRBV21-1; TRBD2, the table's D call, lacks a check against the DNA. TRBV21-1 corresponds to a pseudogene. The CDR3 runs to 16 residues. The CDR3 DNA reads as TGTGCCAGGGCCGGGACTAGCGGGAGGGCCATCTGCGAGCAGTACTTC. Its translation is CARAGTSGRAICEQYF.

This sequence joins TRBV29-1 and TRBJ1-1; D uncertain. Germline CDR1 is SQVTM and CDR2 is ANQGSEA. V was shortened by 7 bases and J by 1 base, with 13 bases between the two germline ends. The CDR3 has 13 residues. CDR3 amino acids: CSGMWTANTEAFF. The DNA of the CDR3 is TGCAGCGGGATGTGGACGGCGAACACTGAAGCTTTCTTT.

The gene calls are TRBV6-5 and TRBJ2-7; no clear D gene. V was trimmed by 2 bases and J by 7 bases, leaving 15 bases between them. The V gene's germline CDR1 is MNHEY and CDR2 SVGAGI. This CDR3 has 14 amino acids. The CDR3 sequence is CASSYGPASFEQYF. In nucleotides, the CDR3 is TGTGCCAGCAGTTACGGCCCCGCTAGTTTTGAGCAGTACTTC.

The chain couples TRBV10-3 to TRBJ2-1, with TRBD2 identical over 9 bases. The length of the CDR3 is 15 residues. The germline V gene has CDR1 ENHRY and CDR2 SYGVKD. J lost 4 bases, V lost 9 bases, and 10 bases had no gene match. In nucleotides, the CDR3 is TGTGCCATTGGGACTAGCTTTAACGAATACAATGAGCAGTTCTTC. Translation: CAIGTSFNEYNEQFF.

This clone occurred once. This chain uses TRBV18 with TRBJ2-7; possible D gene TRBD1, 6 bases. CDR3 length: 16 residues. Per the germline V gene, CDR1 is KGHSH and CDR2 is LQKENI. Trimming stripped 3 bases from V and 2 bases from J, with 17 bases between. In DNA form, the CDR3 reads TGTGCCAGCTCACCCGTATGGGGGCAGGAAGCCTACGAGCAGTACTTC. As protein: CASSPVWGQEAYEQYF.